This is a list of T cell receptor beta chains from one sample in a study of glioma-infiltrating T cells after dendritic cell vaccination. Sequencing used immunoSEQ multiplex PCR; TCRdb keeps in-frame clones, though not all of them. The sample lists around 96,000 clones; around three quarters were seen once. Sequences were derived from blood, sampled before dendritic cell vaccination. These receptors all come from a human donor with glioblastoma. Each CDR3 is given with its conserved first and last residue. The D gene is left open where the match is weak. The size entry is marked missing in some rows and otherwise reads once, few, many or a size class.

D gene	J gene	clone size	V gene	CDR3 DNA	CDR3 protein
NA	TRBJ1-1	NA	TRBV25-1	TGTGCCAGCAGCCCACCGGGGTTTATCACTGAAGCTTTCTTT	CASSPPGFITEAFF
TRBD1	TRBJ1-5	NA	TRBV9	TGTGCCAGCAGCGTAGGCCCGACAGGGGATCAGCCCCAGCATTTT	CASSVGPTGDQPQHF
NA	TRBJ2-2	NA	TRBV27	TGTGCCAGCAGTTTACAGGGTTCGCGGGCCGGGGGCACCGGGGAGCTGTTTTTT	CASSLQGSRAGGTGELFF
NA	TRBJ1-1	NA	TRBV14	TGTGCCAGCAGGTTCGACAGCCACACTGAAGCTTTCTTT	CASRFDSHTEAFF
TRBD1	TRBJ1-4	NA	TRBV7-9	TGTGCCAGCAGCTTAGAAAGGGACAGAAAGAATGAAAAACTGTTTTTT	CASSLERDRKNEKLFF
NA	TRBJ1-1	NA	TRBV19	TGTGCCAGTATCGCGGGCGCTACGGGCACTGAAGCTTTCTTT	CASIAGATGTEAFF
NA	TRBJ1-5	NA	TRBV2	TGTGCCAGCAGTGAAACAGATAGCAATCAGCCCCAGCATTTT	CASSETDSNQPQHF
TRBD1	TRBJ2-7	NA	TRBV5-5	TGTGCCAGCAGCTTGAAATCACAGGGGAGCGTCTACGAGCAGTACTTC	CASSLKSQGSVYEQYF
TRBD2	TRBJ2-4	once	TRBV10-3	TGTGCCATCAGTGAACTCGGGGGGGAAAACATTCAGTACTTC	CAISELGGENIQYF
NA	TRBJ2-6	NA	TRBV28	TGTGCCAGCAGTTTAGGAGGGAACGGGGCCAACGTCCTGACTTTC	CASSLGGNGANVLTF
TRBD2	TRBJ2-1	few	TRBV15	TGTGCCACCAGCAGCCCCAGCGGGGTGGGAAATGAGCAGTTCTTC	CATSSPSGVGNEQFF
TRBD2	TRBJ2-1	few	TRBV7-3	TGTGCCAGCAGCTTAACTAGCGGGGGGAATGAGCAGTTCTTC	CASSLTSGGNEQFF
TRBD2	TRBJ2-7	NA	TRBV6-5	TGTGCCAGCAGACCGACTAGCGGGGATTACGAGCAGTACTTC	CASRPTSGDYEQYF
TRBD2	TRBJ2-1	NA	TRBV2	TGTGCCACCGGCCGACTAGCGGGCCACAATGAGCAGTTCTTC	CATGRLAGHNEQFF
TRBD1	TRBJ2-2	once	TRBV18	TGTGCCAGTTCAGGACAGGCGGCGAACACCGGGGAGCTGTTTTTT	CASSGQAANTGELFF
NA	TRBJ2-5	NA	TRBV19	TGTGCCAGTAGTATAGGACTTCAAGAGACCCAGTACTTC	CASSIGLQETQYF
NA	TRBJ2-7	NA	TRBV28	TGTGCCAGCAAGTTCTCCGACAGGACCTACGAGCAGTACTTC	CASKFSDRTYEQYF
TRBD1	TRBJ2-5	NA	TRBV6-1	TGTGCCAGCAGTGGGGGGCCGGGACAGGGCCAAGAGACCCAGTACTTC	CASSGGPGQGQETQYF
NA	TRBJ1-4	NA	TRBV10-3	TGTGCCATCAGTGAGTCGATAGCGGAACTTGGGGAAAAACTGTTTTTT	CAISESIAELGEKLFF
NA	TRBJ1-5	once	TRBV9	TGTGCCAGCAGCGTAGATCTGAGTAGCAATCAGCCCCAGCATTTT	CASSVDLSSNQPQHF
TRBD1	TRBJ1-6	NA	TRBV5-6	TGTGCCAGCAGCCTCCCGACAGGGTTGAATTCACCCCTCCACTTT	CASSLPTGLNSPLHF
NA	TRBJ2-7	NA	TRBV6-6	TGTGCCAGCAGGTCGGGTTGGCAGACCTACGAGCAGTACTTC	CASRSGWQTYEQYF
NA	TRBJ2-2	NA	TRBV7-2	TGTGCCAGCAGCTTAGGAACACCCAACACCGGGGAGCTGTTTTTT	CASSLGTPNTGELFF
TRBD2	TRBJ2-7	NA	TRBV9	TGTGCCAGCAGCGTAGCTGAGGTAGCGGGGTACGAGCAGTACTTC	CASSVAEVAGYEQYF
NA	TRBJ1-1	NA	TRBV18	TGTGCCAGCTCACCCCTGTTGCCGGGTAAAAGGAACACTGAAGCTTTCTTT	CASSPLLPGKRNTEAFF
NA	TRBJ1-1	once	TRBV20-1	TGCAGTGTTCGACCGGGACATAGGGCTTTCTTT	CSVRPGHRAFF
TRBD2	TRBJ2-3	NA	TRBV5-6	TGTGCCAGCAGCCCCGGGACTAGCGGCTTAAATACGCAGTATTTT	CASSPGTSGLNTQYF
NA	TRBJ1-1	NA	TRBV9	TGTGCCAGCAGCGTAGTTTCCCGGGTTGAAGCTTTCTTT	CASSVVSRVEAFF
TRBD2	TRBJ2-1	few	TRBV5-1	TGCGCCAGCAGCTTCTGGACTAGCGGGCCGCACAATGAGCAGTTCTTC	CASSFWTSGPHNEQFF
TRBD2	TRBJ2-7	few	TRBV27	TGTGCCAGCAGTTACGCGGGAGGGCCTATATACGAGCAGTACTTC	CASSYAGGPIYEQYF
NA	TRBJ1-5	NA	TRBV5-1	TGCGCCAGCAGCTTAGGTGGGGGCTCCAATCAGCCCCAGCATTTT	CASSLGGGSNQPQHF
TRBD1	TRBJ1-4	NA	TRBV18	TGTGCCAGCTCACCAAATTCCGGGACAGGGGACGAAAAACTGTTTTTT	CASSPNSGTGDEKLFF
NA	TRBJ2-5	NA	TRBV30	TGTGCCTGGAGTCATTTTGAGACCCAGTACTTC	CAWSHFETQYF
NA	TRBJ1-2	NA	TRBV7-2	TGTGCCAGCAGCTCCACCCCGCGGGGGGACGGCAACTATGGCTACACCTTC	CASSSTPRGDGNYGYTF
TRBD1	TRBJ1-2	NA	TRBV18	TGTGCCAGCTCACCGGAAGCGACAGGGAACTATGGCTACACCTTC	CASSPEATGNYGYTF
TRBD1	TRBJ1-3	NA	TRBV10-3	TGTGCCATCAGCCCCGACAGGGTTGGAAACACCATATATTTT	CAISPDRVGNTIYF
NA	TRBJ1-1	NA	TRBV5-1	TGCGCCAGCAGCTTGTCCAGTATGAACACTGAAGCTTTCTTT	CASSLSSMNTEAFF
NA	TRBJ2-5	NA	TRBV14	TGTGCCAGCAGCCCAAGGGCGGGGCAAGAGACCCAGTACTTC	CASSPRAGQETQYF
TRBD1	TRBJ2-7	few	TRBV5-5	TGTGCCAGCAGCTTGGATACAGGGGGCACCTACGAGCAGTACTTC	CASSLDTGGTYEQYF
NA	TRBJ2-7	NA	TRBV30	TGTGCCTGGGACAGGAACAACTACGAGCAGTACTTC	CAWDRNNYEQYF